The 23 T cell receptor beta chains given below trace back to one sample, sequenced in a study of PD-1 blockade in mismatch repair-deficient tumors. The assay was immunoSEQ multiplex PCR, and TCRdb's table has in-frame clones only and misses some. The repertoire has just under 65,000 clones, about 91% of them found once; the top ten carry roughly 13%. The input for sequencing was peripheral blood, taken 52 weeks after starting pembrolizumab. The receptors originated from an adult with mismatch repair-deficient cancer.

The V call is TRBV4-1, the J call TRBJ2-7; D might be TRBD2 (6 bases). Trimming took off 2 bases at V and 0 bases at J, with 20 bases between the two ends. CDR1 is MGHRA, CDR2 YSYEKL, per germline. The CDR3 is 18 residues long. The CDR3 spells CASSQWAPSAMSSYEQYF. DNA of the CDR3: TGCGCCAGCAGCCAATGGGCCCCTAGCGCCATGAGCTCCTACGAGCAGTACTTC.

V gene TRBV28 combines with J gene TRBJ1-5; TRBD1 agrees at 7 bases. Germline V gene data show CDR1 as MDHEN and CDR2 as SYDVKM. CDR3 length: 19 amino acids. V gave up 5 bases and J gave up 0 bases; unmatched junction bases: 16. The CDR3 sequence: CASSPLGQVLGYSNQPQHF. Written as DNA, the CDR3 is TGTGCCAGCAGTCCCCTAGGACAGGTTCTTGGCTATAGCAATCAGCCCCAGCATTTT. Using reference TRBV28 and TRBJ1-5 for the parts outside the CDR3, the full variable domain is DVKVTQSSRYLVKRTGEKVFLECVQDMDHENMFWYRQDPGLGLRLIYFSYDVKMKEKGDIPEGYSVSREKKERFSLILESASTNQTSMYLCASSPLGQVLGYSNQPQHFGDGTRLSIL.

This clone was seen only a few times. V gene TRBV28 combines with J gene TRBJ1-1, with unresolved D. CDR3 length: 13 amino acids. V gave up 7 bases and J gave up 3 bases, with 12 bases separating them. Looked up from germline, CDR1 is MDHEN and CDR2 is SYDVKM. Here the CDR3 DNA reads TGTGCCAGCATCGCCTCGCTGGACACTGAAGCTTTCTTT. It encodes CASIASLDTEAFF.

This chain links TRBV5-1 with TRBJ2-5; 8 nucleotides line up with TRBD1. The end of the DNA aligns better with TRBJ2-7, so the J call may be wrong. CDR1 SGHRS and CDR2 YFSETQ come from the germline V gene. The CDR3 has 14 residues. The CDR3 reads CASSSNPTGAEQYF. The CDR3 region has the DNA TGCGCCAGCAGCTCTAACCCGACAGGGGCCGAGCAGTACTTC.

A single count supports this clone. The chain has TRBV15 and TRBJ1-1; 7 nucleotides align to TRBD1. The CDR3 has 16 amino acids. CDR1 and CDR2 from the germline V gene are LNHNV and YYDKDF (reference sequence). The ends lost 5 bases at V and 4 bases at J; junction bases unmatched: 13. The DNA of the CDR3 is TGTGCCACCAGCCCAGAGACCGGGACAGAGGGCACTGAAGCTTTCTTT. It is translated as CATSPETGTEGTEAFF.

The chain recombines TRBV7-8 with TRBJ2-7; 11 bases line up with TRBD1. In germline, CDR1 is SGHVS, CDR2 FQNEAQ. The CDR3 has 15 residues. Unmatched junction bases numbered 3, after V lost 1 base and J lost 4 bases. Here the CDR3 reads CASSLVGTGGYEQYF. The CDR3 DNA reads TGTGCCAGCAGCTTAGTCGGGACAGGGGGGTACGAGCAGTACTTC.

This chain uses TRBV4-1 with TRBJ2-1, with TRBD2 identical over 8 bases. Germline-derived CDR1 and CDR2 are MGHRA and YSYEKL. Losses at the gene ends were 1 base for V and 0 bases for J; bases not matched to a gene: 8. This CDR3 is 18 amino acids long. CDR3 loop: CASSQGSFSGISYNEQFF. The CDR3 region has the DNA TGCGCCAGCAGCCAAGGGTCCTTTAGCGGGATCTCCTACAATGAGCAGTTCTTC.

The gene calls are TRBV27 and TRBJ1-4; 7 nucleotides match TRBD1. The germline gives CDR1 MNHEY, CDR2 SMNVEV (reference sequence). The CDR3 length is 14 residues. The V segment lost 5 bases and the J segment 3 bases; nucleotides outside the gene matches: 3. The DNA for the CDR3 is TGTGCCAGCAGTGAGACAGGGTCTAATGAAAAACTGTTTTTT. Protein sequence: CASSETGSNEKLFF.

This rearrangement joins TRBV4-1 to TRBJ2-7, with TRBD1 identical over 7 bases. This CDR3 region has 13 residues. Germline CDR1 is MGHRA and CDR2 is YSYEKL. V trimming: 4 bases; J trimming: 6 bases; junction bases outside the gene matches: 6. The CDR3 loop is CASSPQQGTEQYF. Written as DNA, the CDR3 is TGCGCCAGCAGCCCTCAACAGGGGACCGAGCAGTACTTC.

The chain joins TRBV19 to TRBJ2-2; 8 bases align to TRBD1. V trimming: 6 bases; J trimming: 6 bases; junction bases outside the gene matches: 12. This CDR3 is 16 amino acids long. Germline assignment: CDR1 LNHDA and CDR2 SQIVND (reference sequence). CDR3 loop: CASRTDRGRMAGELFF. The CDR3 DNA is TGTGCCAGTAGGACCGACAGGGGACGGATGGCCGGGGAGCTGTTTTTT.

The V and J genes are TRBV21-1 and TRBJ1-1. TRBV21-1 is a documented pseudogene. CDR3 length: 16 residues. The CDR3 nucleotides are TGTGCCAGCAGCCCTCCGACTAGATCCCTGAACACTGAAGCTTTCTTT. It translates to CASSPPTRSLNTEAFF.

This clone was counted only a few times. The rearrangement links TRBV6-5 to TRBJ1-5; D is perhaps TRBD1 (6 bases). V was pared by 5 bases and J by 0 bases, with 11 bases between. The CDR3 sequence is 15 residues long. The germline CDR1 and CDR2 sequences are MNHEY and SVGAGI. The CDR3 coding sequence is TGTGCCAGCAGTCCTGGACAGCCTAGCAATCAGCCCCAGCATTTT. Its protein product is CASSPGQPSNQPQHF.

The rearrangement uses TRBV29-1 and TRBJ2-1; D not resolved. With 4 bases removed from V and 3 bases from J, the gap between germline ends came to 13 bases. The CDR3 is 14 amino acids. The germline V gene encodes CDR1 SQVTM and CDR2 ANQGSEA. The DNA for the CDR3 is TGCAGCGTTGTGGTTCGCGCCCGCTACAATGAGCAGTTCTTC. Translating gives CSVVVRARYNEQFF.

The CDR3 DNA follows: TGTGCCAGCCGGGACAGGTTCTACAATGAGCAGTTCTTC. It is translated as CASRDRFYNEQFF. The chain recombines TRBV6-1 with TRBJ2-1; 8 bases match TRBD1. Germline V gene sequence: CDR1 MNHNS, CDR2 SASEGT. The CDR3 is 13 residues long. Unmatched junction bases numbered 3, after V lost 8 bases and J lost 3 bases.

The chain is built from TRBV30 and TRBJ1-2, with no clear D. The CDR3 covers 12 residues. In germline, CDR1 is GTSNPN, CDR2 SVGIG (reference sequence). Trimming cost V 4 bases and J 4 bases, with 10 bases left between them. CDR3 DNA sequence: TGTGCCTGGACCCCCGCGGGCTATGGCTACACCTTC. This encodes CAWTPAGYGYTF.

A remark on this clone: Other nucleotide sequences in the sample specify the same CDR3. The chain couples TRBV5-6 to TRBJ2-1; D is perhaps TRBD2 (5 bases). CDR1 and CDR2 (germline): SGHDT, YYEEEE. Trimming shortened V by 0 bases and J by 4 bases, and 11 bases separated the two germline ends. This CDR3 spans 15 amino acids. This CDR3 is CASSLVGEGYNEQFF. CDR3 DNA: TGTGCCAGCAGCTTGGTGGGAGAAGGTTACAATGAGCAGTTCTTC.

V is TRBV7-2 and J is TRBJ2-3; a possible D gene is TRBD2 (5 bases). The germline V gene encodes CDR1 SGHTA and CDR2 FQGNSA. Trimming stripped 5 bases from V and 0 bases from J, with 18 bases between. The CDR3 is made up of 17 amino acids. CDR3 bases: TGTGCCAGCAGCGATCCGGACGGGGAGCTTAGCACAGATACGCAGTATTTT. Translated: CASSDPDGELSTDTQYF.

This chain's CDR3 is CASLSGRGYNEQFF. The CDR3 nucleotides are TGTGCCAGCCTCAGCGGGAGGGGTTACAATGAGCAGTTCTTC. The V call is TRBV2, the J call TRBJ2-1, with 10 bases that match TRBD2. The CDR3 length is 14 residues. V lost 8 bases and J lost 4; bases outside the gene matches: 5. Germline values: CDR1 SNHLY, CDR2 FYNNEI.

In DNA, the CDR3 is TGCGCCAGCAGCTCGCCGGACGCGTACAATGAGCAGTTCTTC. Translated: CASSSPDAYNEQFF. This chain connects TRBV5-1 to TRBJ2-1; D not resolved. V was cut by 3 bases and J by 4 bases, with 11 bases left in between. From germline, CDR1 is SGHRS and CDR2 YFSETQ. This CDR3 has 14 residues. Full variable domain (remainder filled in from reference TRBV5-1 and TRBJ2-1): KAGVTQTPRYLIKTRGQQVTLSCSPISGHRSVSWYQQTPGQGLQFLFEYFSETQRNKGNFPGRFSGRQFSNSRSEMNVSTLELGDSALYLCASSSPDAYNEQFFGPGTRLTVL.

The chain is built from TRBV5-1 and TRBJ2-1, with 9 bases that match TRBD1. Trimming cost V 3 bases and J 8 bases; bases outside gene matches: 0. The CDR3 has 12 residues. CDR1 and CDR2 (germline): SGHRS, YFSETQ. The CDR3 reads CASSWTGDEQFF. CDR3 sequence (DNA): TGCGCCAGCAGCTGGACAGGGGATGAGCAGTTCTTC. The variable domain in full, completed from reference TRBV5-1 and TRBJ2-1, reads KAGVTQTPRYLIKTRGQQVTLSCSPISGHRSVSWYQQTPGQGLQFLFEYFSETQRNKGNFPGRFSGRQFSNSRSEMNVSTLELGDSALYLCASSWTGDEQFFGPGTRLTVL.

This clone was observed once. CDR3 sequence reads: CASRPGHHPNTEAFF. The CDR3 DNA reads TGCGCCAGCAGGCCGGGACATCACCCGAACACTGAAGCTTTCTTT. The V call is TRBV5-1, the J call TRBJ1-1; a possible D gene is TRBD1 (6 bases). CDR1 is SGHRS, CDR2 YFSETQ, per germline. V was pared by 5 bases and J by 1 base, with 15 bases between. The CDR3 runs to 15 residues. Full variable domain (rest looked up from reference TRBV5-1 and TRBJ1-1): KAGVTQTPRYLIKTRGQQVTLSCSPISGHRSVSWYQQTPGQGLQFLFEYFSETQRNKGNFPGRFSGRQFSNSRSEMNVSTLELGDSALYLCASRPGHHPNTEAFFGQGTRLTVV.

The chain carries TRBV10-2 and TRBJ2-3; TRBD2 agrees at 10 bases. The CDR3 spans 15 residues. V shed 3 bases and J 5 bases; nucleotides not matched to a gene: 5. In germline, CDR1 is WSHSY, CDR2 SAAADI. The DNA for the CDR3 is TGCGCCAGCAGTGAAACTAGCGGGATTGAAGATACGCAGTATTTT. The encoded protein is CASSETSGIEDTQYF.

The chain links TRBV11-2 to TRBJ2-3; no clear D gene. The CDR3 spans 12 residues. CDR1 and CDR2 (germline): SGHAT, FQNNGV. V dropped 1 base and J dropped 5 bases, with 4 bases sitting between them. The CDR3 DNA is TGTGCCAGCAGCTTAGCCGGAGATACGCAGTATTTT. Translating it yields CASSLAGDTQYF.